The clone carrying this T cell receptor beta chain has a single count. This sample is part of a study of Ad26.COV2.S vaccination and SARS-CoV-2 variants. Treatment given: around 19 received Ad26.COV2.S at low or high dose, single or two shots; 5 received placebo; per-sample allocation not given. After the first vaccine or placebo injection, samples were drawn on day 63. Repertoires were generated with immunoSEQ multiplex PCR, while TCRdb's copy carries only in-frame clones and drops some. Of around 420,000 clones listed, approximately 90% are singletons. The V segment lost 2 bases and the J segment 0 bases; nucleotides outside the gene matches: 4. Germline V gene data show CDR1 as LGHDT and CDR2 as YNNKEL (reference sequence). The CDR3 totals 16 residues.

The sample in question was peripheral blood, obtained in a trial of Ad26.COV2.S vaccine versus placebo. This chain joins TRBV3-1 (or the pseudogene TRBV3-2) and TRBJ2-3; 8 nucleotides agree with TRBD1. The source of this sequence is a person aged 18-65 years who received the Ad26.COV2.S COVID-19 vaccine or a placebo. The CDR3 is CASSQLQGDSTDTQYF. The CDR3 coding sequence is TGTGCCAGCAGCCAACTACAGGGGGACAGCACAGATACGCAGTATTTT.